The 23 T cell receptor beta chains listed next were all sequenced from one sample in a study of blood T cell repertoires in COVID-19. Assay: immunoSEQ multiplex PCR; the TCRdb copy retains only in-frame clones and omits some. The sample holds approximately 210,000 clones, around 89% seen once. Sequenced: peripheral blood. The source of these receptors is a man in his 70s with acute or convalescent COVID-19.

The V call is TRBV14, the J call TRBJ2-7; no reliable D call. The V gene lost 1 base and the J gene lost 2 bases, with 15 bases spanning the gap. This CDR3 comprises 16 residues. CDR1 is SGHDN and CDR2 is FVKESK in the germline V gene. The CDR3 sequence is CASSQGGIVVPYEQYF. Here the CDR3 DNA reads TGTGCCAGCAGCCAAGGTGGTATAGTTGTCCCCTACGAGCAGTACTTC. Variable domain in full (rest from reference TRBV14 and TRBJ2-7): EAGVTQFPSHSVIEKGQTVTLRCDPISGHDNLYWYRRVMGKEIKFLLHFVKESKQDESGMPNNRFLAERTGGTYSTLKVQPAELEDSGVYFCASSQGGIVVPYEQYFGPGTRLTVT.

V usage is TRBV11-2 and J usage is TRBJ2-7, with D maybe TRBD2 (5 bases). V was clipped by 1 base and J by 4 bases, with 8 bases between them. CDR3 length: 13 residues. CDR1 is SGHAT and CDR2 is FQNNGV in the germline V gene. CDR3 protein: CASSLGPGYEQYF. In nucleotides, the CDR3 is TGTGCCAGCAGCTTAGGCCCGGGATACGAGCAGTACTTC.

This chain uses TRBV7-9 with TRBJ2-2; D not certain. The CDR3 has 16 residues. Germline CDR1 reads SEHNR; CDR2 reads FQNEAQ (reference sequence). V was cut by 6 bases and J by 3 bases, with 17 bases left in between. The chain's CDR3 is CASSLRSEIDTGELFF. For the CDR3, the DNA is TGTGCCAGCAGTCTACGGAGCGAGATAGACACCGGGGAGCTGTTTTTT.

The genes are TRBV19 and TRBJ2-3; TRBD1 aligns across 9 bases. J gave up 4 bases and V 4 bases, and 15 bases lay outside the gene matches. The CDR3 loop spans 18 amino acids. The V gene's germline CDR1 is LNHDA and CDR2 SQIVND (reference sequence). Here the CDR3 DNA reads TGTGCCAGTAGTACCTCCGGGACAGGGTATTCTCGGGCAGATACGCAGTATTTT. Translated, it gives CASSTSGTGYSRADTQYF.

The V and J genes are TRBV7-9 and TRBJ2-5; D unclear. Per the germline V gene, CDR1 is SEHNR and CDR2 is FQNEAQ (reference sequence). The CDR3 extends over 12 amino acids. V gave up 2 bases and J gave up 4 bases, with 5 bases separating them. CDR3: CASSLIGETQYF. The DNA for the CDR3 is TGTGCCAGCAGCTTAATCGGAGAGACCCAGTACTTC.

The chain links TRBV2 to TRBJ1-1, with D hard to call. V lost 8 bases, J lost 6 bases, and 19 bases lay in between. The length of the CDR3 is 14 residues. The germline gives CDR1 SNHLY, CDR2 FYNNEI. The CDR3 DNA follows: TGTGCCAGCGCCACTCGGGTGGGTCCTTCTGAAGCTTTCTTT. Translating gives CASATRVGPSEAFF.

The rearrangement uses TRBV2 and TRBJ2-7; 9 positions match TRBD1. The CDR3 covers 15 residues. Looked up from germline, CDR1 is SNHLY and CDR2 is FYNNEI. Trimming removed 6 bases from V and 4 bases from J; junction bases left unmatched: 10. The chain's CDR3 is CASSSPGTGSYEQYF. CDR3 sequence (DNA): TGTGCCAGCAGCTCTCCCGGGACAGGGTCTTACGAGCAGTACTTC.

The chain is built from TRBV15 and TRBJ2-5; 8 positions agree with TRBD1. Per the germline V gene, CDR1 is LNHNV and CDR2 is YYDKDF (reference sequence). The CDR3 loop spans 16 amino acids. V was pared by 4 bases and J by 5 bases, with 12 bases of the junction left unmatched. The CDR3 coding sequence is TGTGCCACCAGCACTCGGACAGGGCGGGAAGGGGAGACCCAGTACTTC. It yields the protein CATSTRTGREGETQYF.

This chain links TRBV9 with TRBJ2-1; 14 bases map to TRBD2. This CDR3 has 14 amino acids. V lost 0 bases to trimming and J lost 11 bases; unmatched junction nucleotides: 1. Germline V lookup: CDR1 SGDLS, CDR2 YYNGEE. CDR3 sequence (DNA): TGTGCCAGCAGCGTAGGGACTAGCGGGAGGCAGCAGTTCTTC. This encodes CASSVGTSGRQQFF.

This clone was observed once. The chain employs TRBV11-2 and TRBJ2-4; D gene ambiguous. Trimming took 0 bases from V and 1 from J, leaving 7 bases between them. This CDR3 contains 15 residues. Germline V gives CDR1 SGHAT, CDR2 FQNNGV. The CDR3 coding sequence is TGTGCCAGCAGCTTAGACGGCAGGGCCAAAAACATTCAGTACTTC. The encoded protein is CASSLDGRAKNIQYF.

The chain carries TRBV9 and TRBJ1-1, with 9 bases lining up with TRBD1. This CDR3 is built from 14 residues. The germline CDR1 and CDR2 sequences are SGDLS and YYNGEE. The ends lost 3 bases at V and 4 bases at J; junction bases unmatched: 4. CDR3 coding DNA: TGTGCCAGCAGCGCACAGGGGGCTCGCACTGAAGCTTTCTTT. It specifies CASSAQGARTEAFF.

This chain links TRBV10-2 with TRBJ2-1; maybe TRBD2 (5 bases). Germline V lookup: CDR1 WSHSY, CDR2 SAAADI. CDR3 length: 14 residues. Between the trimmed V and J ends, which lost 10 bases and 9 bases, there was a span of 22 bases. CDR3 sequence reads: CATKRSPLRSEQFF. Here the CDR3 DNA reads TGCGCCACGAAGCGGTCCCCGCTGCGAAGTGAGCAGTTCTTC.

This chain uses TRBV2 with TRBJ2-4, with 8 positions matching TRBD2. This CDR3 is 14 amino acids long. CDR1 and CDR2 (germline): SNHLY, FYNNEI. V was clipped by 7 bases and J by 0 bases; unmatched bases: 2. In DNA, the CDR3 is TGTGCCAGCATTCTAGCGGGAGCCAAAAACATTCAGTACTTC. Residues: CASILAGAKNIQYF.

J is TRBJ2-7 and V is TRBV28; D is ambiguous. V lost 2 bases and J 1 base, leaving 6 bases between the germline ends. Germline V gene lookup returns CDR1 MDHEN and CDR2 SYDVKM. CDR3 length equals 13 residues. The CDR3 is CASSLLQSYEQYF. CDR3 DNA: TGTGCCAGCAGTTTACTACAGTCCTACGAGCAGTACTTC.

The chain employs TRBV3-1 (or the pseudogene TRBV3-2) and TRBJ1-1; D is ambiguous. Trimming removed 3 bases from V and 7 bases from J, with 6 bases in between. The CDR3 spans 11 residues. CDR1 LGHDT and CDR2 YNNKEL come from the germline V gene (reference sequence). In DNA, the CDR3 is TGTGCCAGCAGCCATGCAGGTGAAGCTTTCTTT. Translating it yields CASSHAGEAFF.

This clone was picked up one time. The chain is built from TRBV20-1 and TRBJ1-5; D may be TRBD1 (5 bases). CDR3 length equals 17 residues. Trimming left V 3 bases short and J 6 bases short, with 24 bases between. The germline V gene encodes CDR1 DFQATT and CDR2 SNEGSKA (reference sequence). CDR3 nucleotides: TGCAGTGCTAGTAGGAGGAGACCGGGGGGTAGGGGTCAGCCCCAGCATTTT. It translates to CSASRRRPGGRGQPQHF.

V gene TRBV19 combines with J gene TRBJ2-1, with 10 bases fitting TRBD1. J gave up 8 bases and V 5 bases, and 9 bases lay outside the gene matches. This CDR3 spans 15 amino acids. Germline-derived CDR1 and CDR2 are LNHDA and SQIVND (reference sequence). CDR3 region: CASSSSRDRGYEQFF. CDR3 DNA sequence: TGTGCCAGTAGTTCTTCCCGGGACAGGGGTTATGAGCAGTTCTTC.

The V call is TRBV12-3 or TRBV12-4, the J call TRBJ1-5; 7 nucleotides line up with TRBD1. Trimming removed 6 bases from V and 6 bases from J; junction bases left unmatched: 5. The CDR3 contains 13 residues. The CDR3 region is CASSGQAGQPQHF. The DNA for the CDR3 is TGTGCCAGCAGCGGACAGGCAGGTCAGCCCCAGCATTTT.

The chain has TRBV11-3 and TRBJ2-7; a possible D gene is TRBD1 (6 bases). The ends were cut back, 5 bases at V and 7 bases at J, with 12 bases in the middle. The CDR3 is 12 amino acids. The germline V gene encodes CDR1 SGHNT and CDR2 YENEEA. The CDR3 coding sequence is TGTGCCAGCAGCATTGGACAGACAGAGCAGTACTTC. Its protein product is CASSIGQTEQYF.

The chain combines TRBV9 with TRBJ2-5, with D perhaps TRBD1 (5 bases). Deletions cut 0 bases from V and 4 bases from J, with 10 bases between. The V gene's germline CDR1 is SGDLS and CDR2 YYNGEE. The CDR3 runs 14 residues. The CDR3 DNA is TGTGCCAGCAGCGTAGATGGAGACAGAGAGACCCAGTACTTC. It translates to CASSVDGDRETQYF.

This clone was picked up a small number of times. V gene TRBV5-4 combines with J gene TRBJ1-1, with D perhaps TRBD1 (6 bases). The CDR3 has 17 amino acids. Germline V gene data show CDR1 as SGHNT and CDR2 as YYREEE (reference sequence). V lost 4 bases and J 5 bases, leaving 24 bases between the germline ends. The CDR3 protein is CASSPADRPPTGTEAFF. CDR3 bases: TGTGCCAGCAGCCCCGCTGACAGGCCCCCCACGGGGACTGAAGCTTTCTTT.

The CDR3 sequence is CASSLRLTGQSGELFF. The CDR3 region has the DNA TGTGCCAGCAGCCTAAGATTGACAGGGCAAAGCGGGGAGCTGTTTTTT. The chain uses TRBV7-6 and TRBJ2-2; 7 bases are a match to TRBD1. Germline lookup yields CDR1 SGHVS and CDR2 FNYEAQ. The CDR3 contains 16 residues. Losses at the gene ends were 5 bases for V and 7 bases for J; bases not matched to a gene: 13.

This clone was counted only a few times. The chain has TRBV18 and TRBJ2-1; 11 nucleotides agree with TRBD2. Germline V gene sequence: CDR1 KGHSH, CDR2 LQKENI. CDR3 length equals 14 residues. The J segment lost 9 bases and the V segment lost 2 bases, leaving 3 bases of the junction unmatched. CDR3 nucleotide sequence: TGTGCCAGCTCACCAGCGGGACTAGCGGCTGAGCAGTTCTTC. Translating it yields CASSPAGLAAEQFF.